Listed below are T cell receptor beta chains from one sample, sequenced in a study of blood T cells in healthy people across ages. MiXCR, run by TCRdb on the 5' RACE reads, gives a single entry per CDR3 protein. Here the sample spans 700,000 to 950,000 distinct CDR3 sequences, 58% being singletons. Material: blood. The receptors derive from a man aged 25 to 40 in good health. Each CDR3 is given with its conserved first and last residue. A D gene is named only where the DNA matches it firmly. A row's size may be missing; if present it is once, few, many or a size class.

j_gene: TRBJ2-7
abundance: once
d_gene: -
v_gene: TRBV20-1
CDR3nt: TGCAGTGCTAGAGACGAGATGGACCACTACGAGCAGTACTTC
CDR3aa: CSARDEMDHYEQYF

j_gene: TRBJ2-5
abundance: -
d_gene: -
v_gene: TRBV7-9
CDR3nt: TGTGCCAGCAGCCCGCGGGTTGACTCTCTTGGTGAGACCCAGTACTTC
CDR3aa: CASSPRVDSLGETQYF

j_gene: TRBJ2-1
abundance: few
d_gene: -
v_gene: TRBV20-1
CDR3nt: TGCAGTGCTAGAGGTGCCCAACCCGATTACAATGAGCGGTTCTTC
CDR3aa: CSARGAQPDYNERFF

j_gene: TRBJ2-7
abundance: -
d_gene: -
v_gene: TRBV20-1
CDR3nt: TGCAGTGCTAGGGGGGAGGGGACAGACTTTTACGAGCAGTACTTC
CDR3aa: CSARGEGTDFYEQYF

j_gene: TRBJ2-7
abundance: -
d_gene: -
v_gene: TRBV15
CDR3nt: TGTGCCACCAGCGTCGGTTACGAGCAGTACTTC
CDR3aa: CATSVGYEQYF

j_gene: TRBJ2-7
abundance: -
d_gene: -
v_gene: TRBV6-1
CDR3nt: TGTGCCAGCAGTGAAGCGGGGGCGGGGTACGAGCAGTACTTC
CDR3aa: CASSEAGAGYEQYF

j_gene: TRBJ2-7
abundance: -
d_gene: -
v_gene: TRBV28
CDR3nt: TGTGCCAGCAGTTTGCCGGGAGAGAGGTACAGGGCAACCTACGAGCAGTACTTC
CDR3aa: CASSLPGERYRATYEQYF

j_gene: TRBJ1-6
abundance: -
d_gene: TRBD1
v_gene: TRBV6-5
CDR3nt: TGTGCCAGCAGTCCCCGACAGGGAAAATCACCCCTCCACTTT
CDR3aa: CASSPRQGKSPLHF

j_gene: TRBJ1-5
abundance: -
d_gene: -
v_gene: TRBV21-1
CDR3nt: TGTGCCAGCAGCAAAGAAGGTAAACCTACAATTGATCAGCCCCAGCATTTT
CDR3aa: CASSKEGKPTIDQPQHF

j_gene: TRBJ1-5
abundance: -
d_gene: TRBD1
v_gene: TRBV11-2
CDR3nt: TGTGCCAGCAGCTTAGGGGCAACAGGGGCAGGTCAGCCCCAGCATTTT
CDR3aa: CASSLGATGAGQPQHF

j_gene: TRBJ1-5
abundance: -
d_gene: -
v_gene: TRBV27
CDR3nt: TGTGCCAGCAGTTTATCGTTTATCAGGGATCAGCCCCAGCATTTT
CDR3aa: CASSLSFIRDQPQHF

j_gene: TRBJ1-1
abundance: -
d_gene: -
v_gene: TRBV15
CDR3nt: TGTGCCACCAGCAAAGGCGGGGCCGGTGGCACTGAAGCTTTCTTT
CDR3aa: CATSKGGAGGTEAFF

j_gene: TRBJ2-7
abundance: few
d_gene: TRBD2
v_gene: TRBV7-9
CDR3nt: TGTGCCAGCAGCCCCCAAGGGAGGGGCTACGAGCAGTACTTC
CDR3aa: CASSPQGRGYEQYF

j_gene: TRBJ2-5
abundance: few
d_gene: TRBD2
v_gene: TRBV5-1
CDR3nt: TGCGCCAGCAGCTTGAAGGGACTAGCCGGGGAGACCCAGTACTTC
CDR3aa: CASSLKGLAGETQYF

j_gene: TRBJ1-5
abundance: -
d_gene: TRBD1
v_gene: TRBV6-2/TRBV6-3
CDR3nt: TGTGCCAGCAGTTACAATCCCGGGACAGATAGTCAGCCCCAGCATTTT
CDR3aa: CASSYNPGTDSQPQHF

j_gene: TRBJ2-7
abundance: -
d_gene: TRBD2
v_gene: TRBV7-9
CDR3nt: TGTGCCAGCAGCTTAGGGACTAGCGGTCAAACCTACGAGCAGTACTTC
CDR3aa: CASSLGTSGQTYEQYF

j_gene: TRBJ2-7
abundance: -
d_gene: -
v_gene: TRBV30
CDR3nt: TGTGCCGGGAGTGATCGATACGAGCAGTACTTC
CDR3aa: CAGSDRYEQYF

j_gene: TRBJ2-3
abundance: few
d_gene: -
v_gene: TRBV5-1
CDR3nt: TGCGCCAGCAGCTACCCTCGGGACCTAATTTCTCCAGATACGCAGTATTTT
CDR3aa: CASSYPRDLISPDTQYF

j_gene: TRBJ1-5
abundance: once
d_gene: TRBD1
v_gene: TRBV7-2
CDR3nt: TGTGCCAGCAGCCGGACAGGGGGCTACGGTCAGCCCCAGCATTTT
CDR3aa: CASSRTGGYGQPQHF

j_gene: TRBJ2-1
abundance: few
d_gene: -
v_gene: TRBV10-3
CDR3nt: TGTGCCATCCGCCTGGACAGTGACAATGAGCAGTTCTTC
CDR3aa: CAIRLDSDNEQFF

j_gene: TRBJ2-3
abundance: -
d_gene: -
v_gene: TRBV11-2
CDR3nt: TGTGCCAGCAGCTTAGTCGGCAGCCCCACAGATACGCAGTATTTT
CDR3aa: CASSLVGSPTDTQYF

j_gene: TRBJ2-1
abundance: -
d_gene: TRBD2
v_gene: TRBV10-3
CDR3nt: TGTGCCATCAGTGAAGGGGCTAGCGGGGGATCCTACAATGAGCAGTTCTTC
CDR3aa: CAISEGASGGSYNEQFF

j_gene: TRBJ2-5
abundance: -
d_gene: TRBD2
v_gene: TRBV6-5
CDR3nt: TGTGCCAGCAGTCGAGCGGGGGGGCGTCAAGAGACCCAGTACTTC
CDR3aa: CASSRAGGRQETQYF

j_gene: TRBJ1-5
abundance: -
d_gene: -
v_gene: TRBV28
CDR3nt: TGTGCCAGCAGTTCCCACGGGGGACGGGATCAGCCCCAGCATTTT
CDR3aa: CASSSHGGRDQPQHF

j_gene: TRBJ2-5
abundance: -
d_gene: TRBD2
v_gene: TRBV6-1
CDR3nt: TGTGCCAGCAGTGACCAGCGGGGGAACCAAGAGACCCAGTACTTC
CDR3aa: CASSDQRGNQETQYF

j_gene: TRBJ2-7
abundance: few
d_gene: -
v_gene: TRBV7-6
CDR3nt: TGTGCCAGCAGCCCCCTAAACGCGCGACGGGCCTACGAGCAGTACTTC
CDR3aa: CASSPLNARRAYEQYF

j_gene: TRBJ1-2
abundance: few
d_gene: -
v_gene: TRBV19
CDR3nt: TGTGCCAGTAAATTTGGAACTGTAGATGGCTACACCTTC
CDR3aa: CASKFGTVDGYTF

j_gene: TRBJ2-7
abundance: once
d_gene: TRBD2
v_gene: TRBV7-9
CDR3nt: TGTGCCAGCAGCTCCAGGACTAGCGGGAGGGCCCACGAGCAGTACTTC
CDR3aa: CASSSRTSGRAHEQYF

j_gene: TRBJ2-4
abundance: once
d_gene: TRBD2
v_gene: TRBV12-3/TRBV12-4
CDR3nt: TGTGCCAGCACCCTAGCGGGGGGAACCCAGTACTTC
CDR3aa: CASTLAGGTQYF

j_gene: TRBJ2-5
abundance: -
d_gene: -
v_gene: TRBV11-3
CDR3nt: TGTGCCAGCAGCTCGCAGGGAGAGCACGAGACCCAGTACTTC
CDR3aa: CASSSQGEHETQYF

j_gene: TRBJ1-2
abundance: -
d_gene: TRBD1
v_gene: TRBV20-1
CDR3nt: TGCAGTGCTATGGACAGGGGAAAGTATGGCTACACCTTC
CDR3aa: CSAMDRGKYGYTF

j_gene: TRBJ2-7
abundance: -
d_gene: TRBD2
v_gene: TRBV20-1
CDR3nt: TGCAGTGTACCGGGACTAGGGACCTACGAGCAGTACTTC
CDR3aa: CSVPGLGTYEQYF

j_gene: TRBJ2-7
abundance: -
d_gene: TRBD2
v_gene: TRBV12-3/TRBV12-4
CDR3nt: TGTGCCAGCAGGAGCCCAGGACTAGTTAGCGAGCAGTACTTC
CDR3aa: CASRSPGLVSEQYF

j_gene: TRBJ1-2
abundance: -
d_gene: -
v_gene: TRBV6-2/TRBV6-3
CDR3nt: TGTGCCAGCAGAGACTATACCGGGACGGCGTATGGCTACACCTTC
CDR3aa: CASRDYTGTAYGYTF

j_gene: TRBJ2-5
abundance: -
d_gene: -
v_gene: TRBV9
CDR3nt: TGTGCCAGCAGCGTAAAGGGTGGTGAGACCCAGTACTTC
CDR3aa: CASSVKGGETQYF

j_gene: TRBJ2-1
abundance: -
d_gene: TRBD2
v_gene: TRBV7-9
CDR3nt: TGTGCCAGCAGCCACCTAGCGGGAGAAGAGTTCTTC
CDR3aa: CASSHLAGEEFF

j_gene: TRBJ1-4
abundance: -
d_gene: -
v_gene: TRBV12-3/TRBV12-4
CDR3nt: TGTGCCAGCAGTTTATTGCGAGGCGAAAAACTGTTTTTT
CDR3aa: CASSLLRGEKLFF

j_gene: TRBJ2-7
abundance: few
d_gene: -
v_gene: TRBV10-3
CDR3nt: TGTGCCATAGCCCTGTCGGGGGACGAGCAGTACTTC
CDR3aa: CAIALSGDEQYF

j_gene: TRBJ2-1
abundance: -
d_gene: TRBD2
v_gene: TRBV29-1
CDR3nt: TGCAGCGTTGAAGGGACTAGCGGTGATGCGAACCCTTACAATGAGCAGTTCTTC
CDR3aa: CSVEGTSGDANPYNEQFF

j_gene: TRBJ2-1
abundance: -
d_gene: TRBD2
v_gene: TRBV5-1
CDR3nt: TGCGCCAGCAGCGCTACAAGCGGGGGGGCGCGGAATGAGCAGTTCTTC
CDR3aa: CASSATSGGARNEQFF

j_gene: TRBJ1-2
abundance: few
d_gene: -
v_gene: TRBV7-9
CDR3nt: TGTGCCAGCAGCGCCGGACAGACTAACTATGGCTACACCTTC
CDR3aa: CASSAGQTNYGYTF

j_gene: TRBJ2-4
abundance: -
d_gene: -
v_gene: TRBV21-1
CDR3nt: TGTGCCAGCAGCAAAATGGACGGACAGCACATTCAGTACTTC
CDR3aa: CASSKMDGQHIQYF

j_gene: TRBJ1-2
abundance: -
d_gene: -
v_gene: TRBV12-3/TRBV12-4
CDR3nt: TGTGCCAGCAGCCGTAGCACGGGCGCCAGAGGCTACACCTTC
CDR3aa: CASSRSTGARGYTF

j_gene: TRBJ1-1
abundance: -
d_gene: -
v_gene: TRBV20-1
CDR3nt: TGCAGTGCAGCGGAACCTACTAACACTGAAGCTTTCTTT
CDR3aa: CSAAEPTNTEAFF

j_gene: TRBJ2-5
abundance: many
d_gene: -
v_gene: TRBV7-2
CDR3nt: TGTGCCAGCAGCTTAAAGGGAGAGACCCAGTACTTC
CDR3aa: CASSLKGETQYF

j_gene: TRBJ2-7
abundance: -
d_gene: -
v_gene: TRBV7-2
CDR3nt: TGTGCCAGCAGCGCCCATCAGGGTTACGAGCAGTACTTC
CDR3aa: CASSAHQGYEQYF

j_gene: TRBJ2-7
abundance: -
d_gene: TRBD1
v_gene: TRBV29-1
CDR3nt: TGCAGCGGTGGGACAGGGGGGAACGAGCAGTACTTC
CDR3aa: CSGGTGGNEQYF

j_gene: TRBJ2-7
abundance: -
d_gene: -
v_gene: TRBV3-1
CDR3nt: TGTGCCAGCAGCCAAGTCGGGGCAGGACGGGGCTACTACGAGCAGTACTTC
CDR3aa: CASSQVGAGRGYYEQYF

j_gene: TRBJ2-7
abundance: -
d_gene: -
v_gene: TRBV6-1
CDR3nt: TGTGCCAGCAGCACTCTGAGCGCAGGCGAGCAGTACTTC
CDR3aa: CASSTLSAGEQYF

j_gene: TRBJ2-1
abundance: few
d_gene: -
v_gene: TRBV29-1
CDR3nt: TGCAGCGTGGGGGACTTTAGAAGGGACAATGAGCAGTTCTTC
CDR3aa: CSVGDFRRDNEQFF

j_gene: TRBJ2-1
abundance: few
d_gene: TRBD2
v_gene: TRBV27
CDR3nt: TGTGCCAGCCGGGGACTAGCGGGCCTCAATGAGCAGTTCTTC
CDR3aa: CASRGLAGLNEQFF

j_gene: TRBJ1-2
abundance: -
d_gene: -
v_gene: TRBV11-1
CDR3nt: TGTGCCAGCAGCTTACAGGTGGGCTCGCAGGGCTACACCTTC
CDR3aa: CASSLQVGSQGYTF

j_gene: TRBJ1-4
abundance: -
d_gene: -
v_gene: TRBV5-1
CDR3nt: TGCGCCAGCAGCAAAAATACCAGGGTTTGGGATGAAAAACTGTTTTTT
CDR3aa: CASSKNTRVWDEKLFF

j_gene: TRBJ2-3
abundance: -
d_gene: TRBD2
v_gene: TRBV7-2
CDR3nt: TGTGCCGGAGCGGGATCAGGGACAGATACGCAGTATTTT
CDR3aa: CAGAGSGTDTQYF

j_gene: TRBJ2-7
abundance: few
d_gene: -
v_gene: TRBV7-2
CDR3nt: TGTGCCAGCAGCTTCAAGGGAGTATGGTACGAGCAGTACTTC
CDR3aa: CASSFKGVWYEQYF

j_gene: TRBJ1-5
abundance: -
d_gene: -
v_gene: TRBV27
CDR3nt: TGTGCCAGCAGTGAAGGACAGTTCAATCAGCCCCAGCATTTT
CDR3aa: CASSEGQFNQPQHF